This T cell receptor beta chain was profiled in a study of T cell repertoires in cytomegalovirus infection. Across the study: Based on public TCR beta signatures, there were indications of CMV infection and of a matching HLA type.

This clonotype was counted many times. No antigen is known for it. Looked up from germline, CDR1 is SGHDT and CDR2 is YYEEEE. The CDR3 totals 13 residues. V lost 0 bases to trimming and J lost 8 bases, with 9 bases between them. MiXCR, applied by TCRdb to the reads, yields one record per CDR3 protein. In the table there are some 300,000 distinct CDR3 sequences, around 9.6% of which are singletons. Study-level findings and limits: The study identified carriers of CMV plus the relevant HLA from cumulative public TCR beta family frequency. The study found HLA-C-restricted CMV-specific TCR beta clonotypes dominating the ex vivo response.

Sequencing was performed on PBMCs. The receptor comes from a human donor in good health (CMV status not recorded). Some clones in this sample may be carry-over from other donors' samples. This chain links TRBV5-6 with TRBJ2-1, with D uncertain. The CDR3 nucleotides are TGTGCCAGCAGCTTGGGAAGGTTACATGAGCAGTTCTTC. Protein: CASSLGRLHEQFF.